The 17 T cell receptor beta chains listed next were all sequenced from one sample in a study of long-term antiretroviral therapy in people with HIV (dated by TCRdb to 2021 to 2024). The immunoSEQ hsTCRB v3.0 assay was used at survey level resolution for TRB variable region sequencing. TCRdb re-hosts the immuneACCESS table, in-frame sequences only. Its copies lack some clones; in the studies checked, an unresolved V gene accounts for under half of them, and the cause for the rest is not known. The sample data list about 36,000 clones, and 70% to 90% of these were observed just once. Roughly a tenth of the sample lies in the top ten. The sample was unsorted PBMCs, taken 2.2 years after starting antiretroviral therapy. Source of these receptors: a man aged 18 to 35 with HIV.

The CDR3, as DNA: TGTGCCAGCAGCTCATACAATACTCATCTGGGGAGTCAGCCCCAGCATTTT. Translated, it gives CASSSYNTHLGSQPQHF. The rearrangement uses TRBV7-8 and TRBJ1-5; D is uncertain. V was pared by 4 bases and J by 6 bases, with 22 bases between. Germline lookup yields CDR1 SGHVS and CDR2 FQNEAQ. The CDR3 totals 17 residues.

This chain joins TRBV15 and TRBJ2-3; tentative D call: TRBD1 (5 bases). V lost 1 base to trimming and J lost 1 base, with 9 bases between them. The germline gives CDR1 LNHNV, CDR2 YYDKDF (reference sequence). CDR3 length: 15 amino acids. CDR3 region: CATSRVDRGTDTQYF. CDR3 coding DNA: TGTGCCACCAGCAGAGTAGACAGAGGCACAGATACGCAGTATTTT.

The rearrangement links TRBV29-1 to TRBJ1-2, with D unresolved. The CDR3 has 13 amino acids. CDR1 and CDR2 from the germline V gene are SQVTM and ANQGSEA. V was cut by 0 bases and J by 3 bases, with 8 bases left in between. CDR3 sequence: CSVEDRYDYGYTF. The CDR3 region has the DNA TGCAGCGTTGAAGATCGGTACGACTATGGCTACACCTTC.

V is TRBV4-3 and J is TRBJ2-5, with TRBD1 matching 7 bases. The CDR3 runs to 15 residues. V was pared by 1 base and J by 4 bases, with 6 bases of the junction left unmatched. The germline V gene encodes CDR1 LGHNA and CDR2 YSLEER. The CDR3 nucleotides are TGCGCCAGCAGCCAAGGTGGACAGGCTCTAGAGACCCAGTACTTC. Its translation is CASSQGGQALETQYF.

The chain combines TRBV18 with TRBJ1-1; the match to TRBD1 covers 10 bases. Germline lookup yields CDR1 KGHSH and CDR2 LQKENI. With 5 bases clipped from V and 5 bases from J, the junction kept 5 bases outside the gene matches. This CDR3 is 14 amino acids long. CDR3 in amino acids: CASSGGQGETEAFF. DNA of the CDR3: TGTGCCAGCTCAGGAGGACAGGGGGAAACTGAAGCTTTCTTT.

V and J are TRBV7-3 and TRBJ2-1; tentative D call: TRBD2 (5 bases). This CDR3 spans 17 amino acids. V was pared by 1 base and J by 4 bases, with 17 bases between. CDR1 is SGHTA, CDR2 FQGTGA, per germline. Here the CDR3 DNA reads TGTGCCAGCAGCTTAAGTTCGTTGGAGGTGAGGTACAATGAGCAGTTCTTC. It encodes CASSLSSLEVRYNEQFF.

In nucleotides, the CDR3 is TGTGCCAGCAGTGACAGGGAAACGGCTCAGCCCCAGCATTTT. Amino acid sequence: CASSDRETAQPQHF. The genes are TRBV2 and TRBJ1-5, with TRBD1 as a possible D gene (5 bases). CDR1 is SNHLY and CDR2 is FYNNEI in the germline V gene. The CDR3 contains 14 residues. V lost 3 bases to trimming and J lost 6 bases, with 12 bases between them.

J is TRBJ1-4 and V is TRBV6-5; D uncertain. Germline assignment: CDR1 MNHEY and CDR2 SVGAGI. The CDR3 is made up of 12 amino acids. Trimming removed 8 bases from V and 6 bases from J, with 10 bases in between. CDR3 nucleotides: TGTGCCAGCTCTGGCGCAGATGAAAAACTGTTTTTT. Translated: CASSGADEKLFF.

The CDR3 spells CASSLVAEADEQYF. Here the CDR3 DNA reads TGTGCCAGCAGCCTAGTTGCAGAGGCGGACGAGCAGTACTTC. The genes are TRBV28 and TRBJ2-7, with D unresolved. The V gene's germline CDR1 is MDHEN and CDR2 SYDVKM. The CDR3 consists of 14 residues. V gave up 6 bases and J gave up 5 bases, with 17 bases separating them.

The rearrangement uses TRBV7-9 and TRBJ2-3; 10 nucleotides match TRBD1. Losses at the gene ends were 1 base for V and 5 bases for J; bases not matched to a gene: 6. Germline CDR1 and CDR2: SEHNR and FQNEAQ (reference sequence). This CDR3 has 16 residues. The CDR3 loop is CASSLGDRGKGDTQYF. CDR3 coding DNA: TGTGCCAGCAGCTTAGGGGACAGGGGTAAAGGAGATACGCAGTATTTT.

This chain joins TRBV13 and TRBJ2-5; 9 bases map to TRBD1. Germline V CDR1 and CDR2: PRHDT, FYEKMQ (reference sequence). The CDR3 extends over 15 amino acids. J was trimmed by 4 bases and V by 3 bases; bases with no gene match: 6. CDR3: CASSFTGGRGETQYF. In nucleotides, the CDR3 is TGTGCCAGCAGCTTCACAGGGGGCCGTGGAGAGACCCAGTACTTC.

This rearrangement joins TRBV21-1 to TRBJ1-1. TRBV21-1 is a recognized pseudogene. The CDR3 contains 16 residues. The CDR3 nucleotides are TGTGCCAGCAGTGTAGAGCGCTACACAATTCGCACTGAAGCTTTCTTT. It specifies CASSVERYTIRTEAFF.

The V and J genes are TRBV2 and TRBJ1-6, with TRBD1 matching 7 bases. The CDR3 sequence is 13 residues long. Germline-derived CDR1 and CDR2 are SNHLY and FYNNEI. The V and J ends lost 8 bases and 7 bases, in that order; junction bases with no gene match: 5. CDR3 nucleotides: TGTGCCAGCCGCGACAGGGAAAATTCACCCCTCCACTTT. Protein product: CASRDRENSPLHF.

The V call is TRBV29-1, the J call TRBJ2-1; D remains unclear. CDR3 length equals 10 residues. In germline, CDR1 is SQVTM, CDR2 ANQGSEA. Deletions cut 5 bases from V and 8 bases from J, with 7 bases between. This CDR3 reads CSVRVDEQFF. CDR3 nucleotides: TGCAGCGTTCGAGTGGATGAGCAGTTCTTC.

The chain recombines TRBV27 with TRBJ1-1; 10 bases are a match to TRBD1. Germline-derived CDR1 and CDR2 are MNHEY and SMNVEV (reference sequence). The V segment lost 5 bases and the J segment 4 bases; nucleotides outside the gene matches: 10. The CDR3 length is 16 residues. The CDR3: CASSPPTGGLGTEAFF. The CDR3 bases are TGTGCCAGCAGTCCTCCGACAGGGGGCCTGGGCACTGAAGCTTTCTTT.

The CDR3 bases are TGTGCCAGCAGCTTAGATGGCGGGGGGGCGAACACCGGGGAGCTGTTTTTT. Its translation is CASSLDGGGANTGELFF. The chain has TRBV11-2 and TRBJ2-2; the match to TRBD2 covers 9 bases. This CDR3 is built from 17 residues. Losses at the gene ends were 0 bases for V and 0 bases for J; bases not matched to a gene: 2. Germline V gene lookup returns CDR1 SGHAT and CDR2 FQNNGV.

The V and J genes are TRBV7-2 and TRBJ1-1; tentatively, D is TRBD1 (6 bases). The germline V gene encodes CDR1 SGHTA and CDR2 FQGNSA. The CDR3 runs 13 residues. V gave up 5 bases and J gave up 2 bases, with 9 bases separating them. The CDR3 region has the DNA TGTGCCAGCAGCCGGGACAAAAACACTGAAGCTTTCTTT. It encodes CASSRDKNTEAFF.